The T cell receptor beta chain described here comes from a study of shared clonotypes between healthy human individuals. Data came from immunoSEQ multiplex PCR; TCRdb stores just in-frame clones and leaves some out. The repertoire holds 1.5 million to 1.9 million clones, with nearly 99% as singletons. As to this clone: The antigen is undetermined.

Study findings and constraints: Several donors showed sharing of approximately 4.7% of naive CD4 clonotypes. Against clonotypes common to all four donors, non-shared ones had lower generation probabilities.

The sequence came from a man younger than 45 in good health. Sequencing input: naive CD4+ T cells sorted from blood. The subset was: CD45RA+ positively selected.

The CDR3 region is CASSLTGQVFDEQFF. For the CDR3, the DNA is TGTGCCAGCAGTTTAACGGGACAGGTTTTCGATGAGCAGTTCTTC. The chain links TRBV28 to TRBJ2-1, with TRBD1 identical over 8 bases. In germline, CDR1 is MDHEN, CDR2 SYDVKM. The CDR3 runs to 15 residues. The ends lost 2 bases at V and 8 bases at J; junction bases unmatched: 8.